The 2 T cell receptor beta chains below were found in one sample sequenced in a study of T cells after yellow fever vaccination. Each CDR3 protein gets one entry after TCRdb re-called the 5' RACE reads with MiXCR. The sample has roughly 310,000 distinct CDR3 sequences, roughly 3.5% seen once. The starting material was PBMCs, obtained on the day of the yellow fever booster vaccination. These receptors came from a man in his late teens or twenties who received the YFV17D yellow fever vaccine.

Many counts were recorded for this clonotype. The chain recombines TRBV4-1 with TRBJ2-6; D could derive from TRBD1 or TRBD2 (5 bases each). CDR3 length: 17 amino acids. From germline, CDR1 is MGHRA and CDR2 YSYEKL. Trimming removed 6 bases at V and 0 bases at J, with 15 bases between. The CDR3 here is CASRGDGYFSGANVLTF. In nucleotides, the CDR3 is TGCGCCAGCAGGGGGGACGGCTACTTCTCTGGGGCCAACGTCCTGACTTTC.

The chain combines TRBV5-1 with TRBJ2-7; the D gene is possibly TRBD1 (6 bases). The CDR3 is 14 residues long. Trimming left V 1 base short and J 6 bases short, with 14 bases between. CDR1 and CDR2 from the germline V gene are SGHRS and YFSETQ. The CDR3 spells CASSLSGGGREQYF. The CDR3 region has the DNA TGCGCCAGCAGCTTGAGTGGGGGCGGCCGCGAGCAGTACTTC. Combining the CDR3 with reference TRBV5-1 and TRBJ2-7 gives the whole variable domain KAGVTQTPRYLIKTRGQQVTLSCSPISGHRSVSWYQQTPGQGLQFLFEYFSETQRNKGNFPGRFSGRQFSNSRSEMNVSTLELGDSALYLCASSLSGGGREQYFGPGTRLTVT.